The clone carrying this T cell receptor beta chain has a handful of counts. Its specificity is not known. With a J-beta primer mix and a sample-barcoded 5' primer, a second PCR ran about 7 to 11 cycles. TCRdb re-called the 5' RACE reads through MiXCR, storing one row per CDR3 protein. The sample consists of some 1.5 million distinct CDR3 sequences, roughly 27% of them appearing once. This sample stems from a study of blood T cells in healthy people across ages. Study-level points and caveats: Per-million-T-cell TCR beta diversity fell roughly linearly with age.

This CDR3 region has 11 residues. V was clipped by 6 bases and J by 5 bases, with 4 bases between them. V usage is TRBV12-3 or TRBV12-4 and J usage is TRBJ1-4; D is unclear. Sequencing was done on a sample of blood. The sequence was obtained from a woman aged 25 to 39 in good health. Written as DNA, the CDR3 is TGTGCCAGCAGCCAGAATGAAAAACTGTTTTTT. Its protein is CASSQNEKLFF.